These T cell receptor beta chains were read from a single sample in a study of immune cell composition in non-small cell lung cancer. Repertoires were generated with immunoSEQ multiplex PCR, while TCRdb's copy carries only in-frame clones and drops some. The table has about 8,700 clones, roughly 69% seen once. Specimen: non-adjacent lung tissue. These receptors were collected from a human donor with non-small cell lung cancer. CDR3s include the opening cysteine and the closing phenylalanine or tryptophan. D genes are given only for firm matches. Clone size is shown for a subset of rows, as once, few, many or a class of expanded clone.

V gene	J gene	CDR3 length	D gene	clone size	CDR3 protein	CDR3 DNA
TRBV2	TRBJ2-2	16	TRBD1	few	CASSFGTGRLGGELFF	TGTGCCAGCAGCTTTGGGACAGGGAGGTTAGGCGGGGAGCTGTTTTTT
TRBV27	TRBJ1-6	16	TRBD1	NA	CATHPNPGQVNSPLHF	TGTGCCACACACCCTAACCCGGGACAGGTGAATTCACCCCTCCACTTT
TRBV5-1	TRBJ1-2	15	TRBD1	NA	CASSSPMTGGYGYTF	TGCGCCAGCAGCTCACCCATGACAGGGGGCTATGGCTACACCTTC
TRBV2	TRBJ1-6	15	NA	NA	CATQDLRAPNSPLHF	TGTGCCACCCAAGACCTCAGGGCACCAAATTCACCCCTCCACTTT
TRBV5-6	TRBJ1-2	14	NA	NA	CASSLDQGNYGYTF	TGTGCCAGCAGCTTGGACCAGGGCAACTATGGCTACACCTTC
TRBV7-2	TRBJ2-1	15	NA	NA	CASSFTRQGGDEQFF	TGTGCCAGCAGCTTTACCCGACAGGGCGGGGATGAGCAGTTCTTC
TRBV9	TRBJ1-2	15	TRBD1	NA	CASSPPDRGRYGYTF	TGTGCCAGCAGCCCTCCGGACAGGGGGAGGTATGGCTACACCTTC
TRBV9	TRBJ2-7	15	NA	NA	CASSVEPGSSYEQYF	TGTGCCAGCAGCGTAGAACCTGGGAGCTCCTACGAGCAGTACTTC
TRBV11-3	TRBJ2-2	15	TRBD1	NA	CASSSRDRDTGELFF	TGTGCCAGCAGCTCCCGGGACAGAGACACCGGGGAGCTGTTTTTT
TRBV11-2	TRBJ2-5	16	TRBD2	NA	CASSLEGGGAFETQYF	TGTGCCAGCAGCTTAGAAGGCGGGGGGGCCTTCGAGACCCAGTACTTC
TRBV11-3	TRBJ2-5	13	TRBD2	NA	CASSRSRAGAQYF	TGTGCCAGCAGCAGGTCTCGCGCGGGGGCCCAGTACTTC
TRBV5-4	TRBJ2-2	17	TRBD2	NA	CASSLGGDYANTGELFF	TGTGCCAGCAGCTTGGGCGGGGACTACGCGAACACCGGGGAGCTGTTTTTT
TRBV4-3	TRBJ1-1	17	NA	NA	CASSQEWGGTPHTEAFF	TGCGCCAGCAGCCAAGAATGGGGCGGGACGCCGCACACTGAAGCTTTCTTT
TRBV9	TRBJ1-5	14	TRBD1	NA	CASSATGGNQPQHF	TGTGCCAGCAGCGCTACAGGGGGCAATCAGCCCCAGCATTTT
TRBV5-1	TRBJ2-2	16	TRBD1	NA	CASSLATGDNTGELFF	TGCGCCAGCAGCTTGGCGACAGGGGATAACACCGGGGAGCTGTTTTTT
TRBV6-5	TRBJ1-1	14	NA	few	CASSYQGLNTEAFF	TGTGCCAGCAGTTATCAGGGGTTGAACACTGAAGCTTTCTTT
TRBV9	TRBJ2-7	14	NA	NA	CASSPNDRLHEQYF	TGTGCCAGCAGCCCTAATGACAGGCTCCACGAGCAGTACTTC
TRBV6-5	TRBJ2-2	15	NA	NA	CASSRQSSNTGELFF	TGTGCCAGCAGCAGACAGAGTTCGAACACCGGGGAGCTGTTTTTT
TRBV7-8	TRBJ1-5	18	TRBD1	NA	CASNARGTGAYSNQPQHF	TGTGCCAGCAACGCCAGAGGGACAGGGGCTTATAGCAATCAGCCCCAGCATTTT
TRBV19	TRBJ1-1	15	TRBD1	few	CASSTAGTGDTEAFF	TGTGCCAGTAGTACTGCTGGGACAGGGGACACTGAAGCTTTCTTT
TRBV6-6	TRBJ1-1	14	TRBD1	NA	CASGTGAGNTEAFF	TGTGCTAGCGGGACAGGGGCCGGTAACACTGAAGCTTTCTTT
TRBV2	TRBJ2-7	17	TRBD1	NA	CASSEALLGTGGTGKYF	TGTGCCAGCAGTGAAGCGCTTCTAGGGACAGGTGGCACCGGGAAGTACTTC
TRBV10-3	TRBJ1-1	11	NA	NA	CAIRHDTEAFF	TGTGCCATCAGACACGACACTGAAGCTTTCTTT
TRBV9	TRBJ2-4	15	NA	once	CASAGGGGRLNIQYF	TGTGCCAGCGCGGGTGGGGGGGGCCGGTTAAACATTCAGTACTTC
TRBV11-1	TRBJ1-1	14	NA	NA	CASSLGRGGTEAFF	TGTGCCAGCAGCTTAGGTCGCGGGGGCACTGAAGCTTTCTTT
TRBV6-4	TRBJ2-7	15	TRBD1	NA	CASSDSYRGAYEQYF	TGTGCCAGCAGTGACTCGTACAGGGGAGCATACGAGCAGTACTTC
TRBV4-3	TRBJ2-7	17	TRBD1	NA	CASSQDWGTGVPLEQYF	TGCGCCAGCAGCCAAGATTGGGGGACAGGGGTCCCTCTCGAGCAGTACTTC
TRBV6-5	TRBJ1-2	15	TRBD1	NA	CASSFSTGVYYGYTF	TGTGCCAGCAGTTTTTCGACAGGGGTTTACTATGGCTACACCTTC
TRBV5-1	TRBJ2-7	18	TRBD1	NA	CASSLGQAGGAGWNEQYF	TGCGCCAGCAGCTTGGGCCAAGCAGGGGGCGCTGGTTGGAACGAGCAGTACTTC
TRBV7-2	TRBJ2-7	13	NA	NA	CASSPDNSYEQYF	TGTGCCAGCAGCCCCGACAACTCCTACGAGCAGTACTTC
TRBV18	TRBJ1-4	15	NA	NA	CASSPTGLTNEKLFF	TGTGCCAGCTCACCAACAGGGTTGACTAATGAAAAACTGTTTTTT
TRBV5-4	TRBJ2-5	17	NA	NA	CASSPKGDGETSETQYF	TGTGCCAGCAGCCCCAAGGGGGACGGGGAAACATCGGAGACCCAGTACTTC
TRBV9	TRBJ1-1	14	NA	few	CASSAQTGNTEAFF	TGTGCCAGCAGCGCCCAGACAGGGAACACTGAAGCTTTCTTT
TRBV29-1	TRBJ2-7	13	TRBD1	NA	CSVTQGWSYEQYF	TGCAGCGTTACACAGGGGTGGTCCTACGAGCAGTACTTC
TRBV7-9	TRBJ2-5	13	TRBD2	few	CASSQAGEETQYF	TGTGCCAGCAGCCAAGCGGGGGAAGAGACCCAGTACTTC
TRBV10-3	TRBJ2-3	16	TRBD2	NA	CAISGQTSGNTDTQYF	TGTGCCATCAGTGGACAGACTAGCGGGAACACAGATACGCAGTATTTT
TRBV7-8	TRBJ2-3	15	NA	NA	CASSLAPSGPDTQYF	TGTGCCAGCAGCTTAGCGCCGTCAGGGCCAGATACGCAGTATTTT
TRBV5-1	TRBJ1-4	14	NA	once	CASSLEGTGEKLFF	TGCGCCAGCAGCTTAGAGGGCACGGGGGAAAAACTGTTTTTT
TRBV19	TRBJ1-2	14	NA	NA	CASSFPTGPYGYTF	TGTGCCAGTAGTTTCCCGACAGGTCCCTATGGCTACACCTTC
TRBV9	TRBJ1-4	18	TRBD1	NA	CASSVGSGTGGTNEKLFF	TGTGCCAGCAGCGTAGGGTCAGGGACAGGGGGAACTAATGAAAAACTGTTTTTT
TRBV5-5	TRBJ1-5	14	NA	NA	CASGLQGGNQPQHF	TGTGCCAGCGGCTTACAGGGAGGGAATCAGCCCCAGCATTTT
TRBV6-1	TRBJ1-6	15	TRBD1	NA	CASRQGSSYNSPLHF	TGTGCCAGCCGACAGGGGAGTTCCTATAATTCACCCCTCCACTTT
TRBV9	TRBJ1-1	13	NA	once	CASSVAGNTEAFF	TGTGCCAGCAGCGTAGCAGGGAACACTGAAGCTTTCTTT
TRBV19	TRBJ2-3	16	TRBD1	few	CASSIGDRGYTDTQYF	TGTGCCAGTAGTATAGGCGACAGGGGTTACACAGATACGCAGTATTTT
TRBV4-2	TRBJ1-2	15	TRBD1	NA	CASSQDHGRGDGYTF	TGTGCCAGCAGCCAAGATCATGGCAGGGGGGATGGCTACACCTTC
TRBV5-1	TRBJ1-2	14	NA	NA	CASSLGQGTYGYTF	TGCGCCAGCAGCTTGGGGCAGGGCACCTATGGCTACACCTTC
TRBV5-1	TRBJ2-7	13	NA	NA	CASSWADLYEQYF	TGCGCCAGCAGCTGGGCAGACCTCTACGAGCAGTACTTC
TRBV19	TRBJ1-2	15	TRBD1	NA	CASSMLGQAPYGYTF	TGTGCCAGTAGTATGCTAGGACAGGCTCCCTATGGCTACACCTTC
TRBV6-4	TRBJ2-1	15	TRBD2	NA	CASSDSSGGANEQFF	TGTGCCAGCAGTGACTCTAGCGGGGGGGCCAATGAGCAGTTCTTC
TRBV7-8	TRBJ2-7	14	NA	NA	CASSLNRDTYEQYF	TGTGCCAGCAGCTTAAACAGGGATACCTACGAGCAGTACTTC
TRBV6-5	TRBJ2-2	15	NA	once	CASSYGQVNTGELFF	TGTGCCAGCAGTTACGGGCAGGTCAACACCGGGGAGCTGTTTTTT
TRBV19	TRBJ2-5	15	TRBD1	NA	CASSIGQGAGETQYF	TGTGCCAGTAGTATAGGACAGGGGGCGGGTGAGACCCAGTACTTC
TRBV15	TRBJ2-4	18	NA	NA	CATSSDFSRVLAKNIQYF	TGTGCCACCAGCAGTGATTTCTCCCGGGTCTTAGCCAAAAACATTCAGTACTTC
TRBV25-1	TRBJ2-6	16	NA	once	CASSDSGISGANVLTF	TGTGCCAGCAGTGATTCAGGGATTTCTGGGGCCAACGTCCTGACTTTC
TRBV4-2	TRBJ1-4	15	NA	hyperexpanded	CASSQEGHPNEKLFF	TGTGCCAGCAGCCAAGAGGGACACCCTAATGAAAAACTGTTTTTT
TRBV6-4	TRBJ2-7	13	NA	few	CASSGNGGREQYF	TGTGCCAGCAGTGGGAACGGGGGGCGCGAGCAGTACTTC